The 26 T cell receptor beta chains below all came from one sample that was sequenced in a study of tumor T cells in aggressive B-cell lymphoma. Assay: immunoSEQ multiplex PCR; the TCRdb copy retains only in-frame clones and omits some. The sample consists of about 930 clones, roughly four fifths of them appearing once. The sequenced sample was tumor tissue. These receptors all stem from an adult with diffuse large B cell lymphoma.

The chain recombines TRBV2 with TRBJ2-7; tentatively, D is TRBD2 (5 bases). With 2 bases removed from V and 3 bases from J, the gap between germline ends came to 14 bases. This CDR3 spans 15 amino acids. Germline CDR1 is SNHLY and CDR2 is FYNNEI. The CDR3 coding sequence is TGTGCCAGCAGTGAACAAAGCGGACGCCTCTACGAGCAGTACTTC. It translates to CASSEQSGRLYEQYF.

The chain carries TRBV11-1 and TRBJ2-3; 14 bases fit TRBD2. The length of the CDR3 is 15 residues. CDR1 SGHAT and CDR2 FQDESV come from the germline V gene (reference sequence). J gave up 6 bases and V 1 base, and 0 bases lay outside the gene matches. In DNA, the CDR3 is TGTGCCAGCAGCTTAGGGACTAGCGGGGGGGATACGCAGTATTTT. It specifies CASSLGTSGGDTQYF. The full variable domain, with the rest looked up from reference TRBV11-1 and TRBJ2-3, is EAEVAQSPRYKITEKSQAVAFWCDPISGHATLYWYRQILGQGPELLVQFQDESVVDDSQLPKDRFSAERLKGVDSTLKIQPAELGDSAMYLCASSLGTSGGDTQYFGPGTRLTVL.

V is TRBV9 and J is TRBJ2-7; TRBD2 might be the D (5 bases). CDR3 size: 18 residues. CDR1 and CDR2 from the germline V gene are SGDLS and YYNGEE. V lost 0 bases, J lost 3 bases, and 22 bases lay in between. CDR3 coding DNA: TGTGCCAGCAGCGTAGTGCAAGGGCCCCGGGAAGAAAACTACGAGCAGTACTTC. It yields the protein CASSVVQGPREENYEQYF.

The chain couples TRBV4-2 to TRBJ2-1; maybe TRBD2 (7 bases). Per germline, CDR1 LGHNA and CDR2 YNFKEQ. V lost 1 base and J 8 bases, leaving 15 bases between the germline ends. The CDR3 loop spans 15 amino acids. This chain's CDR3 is CASSQGGGYGDEQFF. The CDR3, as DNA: TGTGCCAGCAGCCAAGGGGGGGGCTATGGGGATGAGCAGTTCTTC.

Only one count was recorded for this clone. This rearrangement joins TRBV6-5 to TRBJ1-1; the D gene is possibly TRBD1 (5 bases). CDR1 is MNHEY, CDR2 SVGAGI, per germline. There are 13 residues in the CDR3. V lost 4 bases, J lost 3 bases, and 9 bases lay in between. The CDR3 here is CASSWGVDTEAFF. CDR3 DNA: TGTGCCAGCAGTTGGGGGGTGGACACTGAAGCTTTCTTT.

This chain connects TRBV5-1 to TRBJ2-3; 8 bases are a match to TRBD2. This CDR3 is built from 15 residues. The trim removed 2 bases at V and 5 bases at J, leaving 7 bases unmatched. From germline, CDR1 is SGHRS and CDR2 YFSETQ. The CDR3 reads CASSFLGLELDTQYF. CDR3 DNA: TGCGCCAGCAGCTTTCTGGGACTAGAATTAGATACGCAGTATTTT.

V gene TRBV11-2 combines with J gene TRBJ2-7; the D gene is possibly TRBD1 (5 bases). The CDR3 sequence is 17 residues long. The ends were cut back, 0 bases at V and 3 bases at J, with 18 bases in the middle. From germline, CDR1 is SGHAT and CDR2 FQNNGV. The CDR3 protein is CASSLEQGWSLSYEQYF. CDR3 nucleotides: TGTGCCAGCAGCTTAGAGCAGGGTTGGAGCCTGAGCTACGAGCAGTACTTC. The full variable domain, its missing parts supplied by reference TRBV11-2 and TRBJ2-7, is EAGVAQSPRYKIIEKRQSVAFWCNPISGHATLYWYQQILGQGPKLLIQFQNNGVVDDSQLPKDRFSAERLKGVDSTLKIQPAKLEDSAVYLCASSLEQGWSLSYEQYFGPGTRLTVT.

The CDR3 loop is CASSLVGATQETQYF. CDR3 in DNA: TGTGCCAGCAGCTTAGTTGGAGCTACTCAAGAGACCCAGTACTTC. The V gene is TRBV7-2, the J gene TRBJ2-5; no reliable D call. Between the trimmed V and J ends, which lost 1 base and 2 bases, there was a span of 11 bases. CDR3 length: 15 amino acids. Looked up from germline, CDR1 is SGHTA and CDR2 is FQGNSA.

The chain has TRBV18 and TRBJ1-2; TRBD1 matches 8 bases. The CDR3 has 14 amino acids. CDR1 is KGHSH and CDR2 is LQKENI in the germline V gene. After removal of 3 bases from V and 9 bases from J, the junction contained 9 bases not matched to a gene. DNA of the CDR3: TGTGCCAGCTCACCGTCCGGACAGGGAGAACGCTACACCTTC. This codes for CASSPSGQGERYTF. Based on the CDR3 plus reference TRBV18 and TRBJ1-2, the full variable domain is NAGVMQNPRHLVRRRGQEARLRCSPMKGHSHVYWYRQLPEEGLKFMVYLQKENIIDESGMPKERFSAEFPKEGPSILRIQQVVRGDSAAYFCASSPSGQGERYTFGSGTRLTVV.

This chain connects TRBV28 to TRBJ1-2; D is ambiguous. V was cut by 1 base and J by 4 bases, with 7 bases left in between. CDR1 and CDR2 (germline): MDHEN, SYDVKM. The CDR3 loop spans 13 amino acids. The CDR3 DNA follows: TGTGCCAGCAGTTTATCCCAAATCTATGGCTACACCTTC. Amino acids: CASSLSQIYGYTF.

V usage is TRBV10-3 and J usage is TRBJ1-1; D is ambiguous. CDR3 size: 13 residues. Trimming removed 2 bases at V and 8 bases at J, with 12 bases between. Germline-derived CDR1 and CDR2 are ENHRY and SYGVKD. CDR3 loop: CAISEGPLEEAFF. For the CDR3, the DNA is TGTGCCATCAGTGAGGGGCCGCTCGAGGAAGCTTTCTTT.

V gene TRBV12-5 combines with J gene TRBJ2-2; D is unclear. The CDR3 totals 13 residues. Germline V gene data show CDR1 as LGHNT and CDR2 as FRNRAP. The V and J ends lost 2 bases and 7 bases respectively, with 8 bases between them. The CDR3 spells CASGLLSIGELFF. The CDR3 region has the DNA TGTGCTAGTGGTTTGCTAAGTATCGGGGAGCTGTTTTTT. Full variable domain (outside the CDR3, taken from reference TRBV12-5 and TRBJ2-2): DARVTQTPRHKVTEMGQEVTMRCQPILGHNTVFWYRQTMMQGLELLAYFRNRAPLDDSGMPKDRFSAEMPDATLATLKIQPSEPRDSAVYFCASGLLSIGELFFGEGSRLTVL.

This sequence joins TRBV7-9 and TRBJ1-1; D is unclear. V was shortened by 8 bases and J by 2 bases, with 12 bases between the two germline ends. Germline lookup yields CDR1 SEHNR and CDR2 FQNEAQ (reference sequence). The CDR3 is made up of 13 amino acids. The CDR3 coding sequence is TGTGCCAGCGCCCTCGAGGGAAACACTGAAGCTTTCTTT. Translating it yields CASALEGNTEAFF.

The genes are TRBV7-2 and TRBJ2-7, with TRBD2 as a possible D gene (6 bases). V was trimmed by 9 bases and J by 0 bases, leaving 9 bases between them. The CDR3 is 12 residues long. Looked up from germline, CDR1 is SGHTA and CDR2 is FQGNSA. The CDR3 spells CASRDFSYEQYF. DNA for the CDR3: TGTGCCAGTCGGGACTTCTCCTACGAGCAGTACTTC.

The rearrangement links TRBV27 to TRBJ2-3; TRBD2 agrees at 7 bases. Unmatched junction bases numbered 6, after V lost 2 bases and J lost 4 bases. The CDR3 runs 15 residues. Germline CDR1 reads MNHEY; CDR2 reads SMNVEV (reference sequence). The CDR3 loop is CASSLMGGRADTQYF. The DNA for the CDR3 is TGTGCCAGCAGTTTAATGGGCGGGAGAGCAGATACGCAGTATTTT.

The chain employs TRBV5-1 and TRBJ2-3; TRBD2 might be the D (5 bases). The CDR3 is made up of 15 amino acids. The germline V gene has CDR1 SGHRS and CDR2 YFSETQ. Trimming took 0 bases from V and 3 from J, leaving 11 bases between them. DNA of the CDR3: TGCGCCAGCAGCTTGGGCCTAGCACGAACAGATACGCAGTATTTT. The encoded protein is CASSLGLARTDTQYF.

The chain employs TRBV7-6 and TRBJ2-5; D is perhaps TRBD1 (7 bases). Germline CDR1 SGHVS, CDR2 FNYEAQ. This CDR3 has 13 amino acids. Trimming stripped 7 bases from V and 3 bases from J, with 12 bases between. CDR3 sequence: CASTRGTEETQYF. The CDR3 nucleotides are TGTGCCAGCACGCGCGGGACAGAAGAGACCCAGTACTTC. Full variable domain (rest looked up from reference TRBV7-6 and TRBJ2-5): GAGVSQSPRYKVTKRGQDVALRCDPISGHVSLYWYRQALGQGPEFLTYFNYEAQQDKSGLPNDRFSAERPEGSISTLTIQRTEQRDSAMYRCASTRGTEETQYFGPGTRLLVL.

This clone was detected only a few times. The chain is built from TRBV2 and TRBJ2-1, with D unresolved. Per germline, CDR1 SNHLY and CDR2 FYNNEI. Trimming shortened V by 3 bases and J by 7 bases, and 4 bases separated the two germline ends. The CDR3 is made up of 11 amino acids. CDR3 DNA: TGTGCCAGCAGTGACAGAAATGAGCAGTTCTTC. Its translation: CASSDRNEQFF.

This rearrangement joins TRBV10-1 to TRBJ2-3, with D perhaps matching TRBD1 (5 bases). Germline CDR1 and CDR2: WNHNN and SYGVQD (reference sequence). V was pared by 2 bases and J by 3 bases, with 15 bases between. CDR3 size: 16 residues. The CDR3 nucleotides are TGCGCCAGCAGTGAGGTGGGGCCCTCAAGGACAGATACGCAGTATTTT. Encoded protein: CASSEVGPSRTDTQYF.

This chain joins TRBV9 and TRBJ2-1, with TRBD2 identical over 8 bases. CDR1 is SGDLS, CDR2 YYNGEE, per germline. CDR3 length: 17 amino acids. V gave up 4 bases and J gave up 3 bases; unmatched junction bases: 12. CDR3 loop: CASSPLSGRANYNEQFF. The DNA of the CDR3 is TGTGCCAGCAGCCCACTGTCCGGGAGGGCTAACTACAATGAGCAGTTCTTC.

As DNA, the CDR3 is TGTGCCTGGGGAGATCACGAGCAGTACTTC. This codes for CAWGDHEQYF. The chain combines TRBV30 with TRBJ2-7, with D unresolved. V gave up 5 bases and J gave up 5 bases, with 7 bases separating them. The CDR3 consists of 10 residues. CDR1 and CDR2 from the germline V gene are GTSNPN and SVGIG (reference sequence).

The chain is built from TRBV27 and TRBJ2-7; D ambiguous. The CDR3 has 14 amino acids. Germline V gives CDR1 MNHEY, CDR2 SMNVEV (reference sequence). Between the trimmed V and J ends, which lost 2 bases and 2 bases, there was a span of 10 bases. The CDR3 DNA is TGTGCCAGCAGTTTACGTCCGGGTACCTACGAGCAGTACTTC. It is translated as CASSLRPGTYEQYF.

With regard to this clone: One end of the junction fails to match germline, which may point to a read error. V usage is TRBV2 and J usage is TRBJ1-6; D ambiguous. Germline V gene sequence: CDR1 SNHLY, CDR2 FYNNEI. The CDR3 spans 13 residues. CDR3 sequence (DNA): TGTGCCAGTACCCGGGTGGGTGATTCACCCCTTCACTTT. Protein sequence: CASTRVGDSPLHF.

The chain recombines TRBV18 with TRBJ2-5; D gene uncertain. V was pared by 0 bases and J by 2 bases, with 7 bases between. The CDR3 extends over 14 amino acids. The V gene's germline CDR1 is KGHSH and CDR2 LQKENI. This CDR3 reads CASSPPNSQETQYF. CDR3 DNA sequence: TGTGCCAGCTCACCACCGAACAGTCAAGAGACCCAGTACTTC.

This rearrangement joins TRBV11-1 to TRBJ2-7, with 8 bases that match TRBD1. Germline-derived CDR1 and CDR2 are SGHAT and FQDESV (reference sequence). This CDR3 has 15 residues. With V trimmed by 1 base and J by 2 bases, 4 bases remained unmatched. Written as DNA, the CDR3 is TGTGCCAGCAGCTTAGATCTGGACAGGGCCTACGAGCAGTACTTC. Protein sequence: CASSLDLDRAYEQYF.

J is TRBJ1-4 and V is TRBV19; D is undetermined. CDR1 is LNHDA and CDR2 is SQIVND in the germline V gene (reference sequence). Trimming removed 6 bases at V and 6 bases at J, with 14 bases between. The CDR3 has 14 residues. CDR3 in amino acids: CASRNPRIDEKLFF. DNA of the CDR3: TGTGCCAGTAGGAATCCGAGGATTGATGAAAAACTGTTTTTT.